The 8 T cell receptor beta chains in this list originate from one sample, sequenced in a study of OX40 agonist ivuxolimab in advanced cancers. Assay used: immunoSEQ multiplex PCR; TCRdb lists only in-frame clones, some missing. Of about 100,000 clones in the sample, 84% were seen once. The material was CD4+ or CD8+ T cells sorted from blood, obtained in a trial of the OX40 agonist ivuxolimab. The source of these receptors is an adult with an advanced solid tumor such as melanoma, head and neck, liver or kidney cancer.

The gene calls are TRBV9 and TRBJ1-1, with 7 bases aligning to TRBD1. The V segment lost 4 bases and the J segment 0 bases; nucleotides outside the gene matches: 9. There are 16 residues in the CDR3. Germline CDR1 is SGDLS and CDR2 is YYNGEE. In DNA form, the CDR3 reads TGTGCCAGCAGCCTCTCAGGGGGTGGTATGAACACTGAAGCTTTCTTT. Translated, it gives CASSLSGGGMNTEAFF.

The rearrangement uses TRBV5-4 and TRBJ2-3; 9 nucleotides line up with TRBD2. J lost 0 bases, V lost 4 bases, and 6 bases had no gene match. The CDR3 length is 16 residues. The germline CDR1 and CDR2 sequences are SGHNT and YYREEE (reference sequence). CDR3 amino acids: CASSLGTSLSTDTQYF. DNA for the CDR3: TGTGCCAGCAGCCTCGGGACTAGCCTAAGCACAGATACGCAGTATTTT.

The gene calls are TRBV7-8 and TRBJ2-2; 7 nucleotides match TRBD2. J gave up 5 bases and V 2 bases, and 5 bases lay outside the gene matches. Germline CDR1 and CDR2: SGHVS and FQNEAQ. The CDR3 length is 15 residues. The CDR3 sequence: CASSLIIGGTGELFF. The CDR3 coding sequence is TGTGCCAGCAGCTTAATTATCGGGGGGACCGGGGAGCTGTTTTTT.

CDR3 in amino acids: CASSEGGNPATQYF. DNA of the CDR3: TGTGCCAGCAGTGAGGGGGGGAACCCCGCTACGCAGTATTTT. This chain links TRBV2 with TRBJ2-3, with 7 bases fitting TRBD2. Trimming cost V 3 bases and J 8 bases; bases outside gene matches: 8. The CDR3 is 14 amino acids. CDR1 is SNHLY and CDR2 is FYNNEI in the germline V gene.

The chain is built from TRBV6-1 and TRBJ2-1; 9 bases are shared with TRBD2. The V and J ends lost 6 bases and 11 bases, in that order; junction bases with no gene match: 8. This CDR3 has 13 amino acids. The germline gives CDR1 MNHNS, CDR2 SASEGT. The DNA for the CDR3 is TGTGCCAGCAGGCGAGGACTAGCGTTTCAGCAGTTCTTC. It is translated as CASRRGLAFQQFF.

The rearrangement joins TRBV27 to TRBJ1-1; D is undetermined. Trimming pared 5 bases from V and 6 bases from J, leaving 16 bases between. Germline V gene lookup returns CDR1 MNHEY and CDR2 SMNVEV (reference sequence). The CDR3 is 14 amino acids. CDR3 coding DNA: TGTGCCAGCAGTCCCTCTAATTATGTCTCTGAAGCTTTCTTT. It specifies CASSPSNYVSEAFF.

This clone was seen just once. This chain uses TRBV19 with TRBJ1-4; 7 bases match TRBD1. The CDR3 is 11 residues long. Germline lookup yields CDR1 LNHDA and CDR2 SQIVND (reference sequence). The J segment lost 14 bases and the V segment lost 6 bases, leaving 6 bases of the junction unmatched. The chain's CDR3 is CASRRGQKLFF. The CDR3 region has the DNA TGTGCCAGTAGGAGGGGACAGAAGCTGTTTTTT.

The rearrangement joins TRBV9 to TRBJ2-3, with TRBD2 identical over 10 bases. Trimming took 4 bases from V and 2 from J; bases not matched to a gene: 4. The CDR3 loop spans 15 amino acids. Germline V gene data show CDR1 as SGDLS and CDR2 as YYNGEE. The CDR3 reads CASSPAGGYTDTQYF. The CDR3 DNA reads TGTGCCAGCAGCCCAGCGGGGGGGTACACAGATACGCAGTATTTT.